The entry below gives a single TCR beta chain sequence along with its context. The antigen it binds to is not known. No much larger clone exists at a distance of one base, and base qualities are not known. To sequence the TCRbeta CDR3 region, genomic DNA was isolated from the sorted cells. TCRbeta CDR3 regions were sequenced using the immunoSEQ Assay. TCRdb limited this immuneACCESS table to in-frame rearrangements with V and J called. A share of clones is missing; checked studies link under half to unresolved V genes, and the rest is unexplained. This sample has fewer than 35,000 clones in its table, and over 85% of those were observed once. The top ten clones comprise 8.5% to 9.5% of the sample. This record comes from a study of OX40 agonist ivuxolimab in advanced cancers. Turning to the overall study: Ivuxolimab was a fully human IgG2 agonistic monoclonal antibody targeting the costimulatory receptor OX40 (CD134). Intravenous ivuxolimab was administered to patients every 2 weeks at six dose levels: 0.01, 0.1, 0.3, 1.5, 3 and 10 mg/kg. Of the 50 to 55 patients in dose escalation, about 20 had hepatocellular carcinoma, approximately 15 had melanoma, 9 had renal cell carcinoma and 9 had head and neck cancer. The monotherapy dose-escalation portion (N ≈ 52 patients) of the phase I ivuxolimab trial is reported in the paper. Peripheral TCRbeta sequencing aimed to test whether ivuxolimab altered TCR sequence diversity and caused clonal T-cell expansion. A male proportion of roughly 85% and a mean age of approximately 61 years, ranging from roughly 23 to 79, were recorded for the dose-escalation cohort. Three dose-escalation patients achieved partial responses, one with hepatocellular carcinoma and two with cutaneous melanoma. Patients were allowed to have had prior anti-PD-1, anti-PD-L1 or anti-CTLA-4 therapy, and 30% to 40% of the dose-escalation patients had previously received checkpoint inhibitors.

Broader findings and caveats from the paper: Partial responders in the 0.1-3.0 mg/kg groups had among the lowest normalized peripheral clonal expansion, especially among CD8+ T cells. The antigen specificity of the clonally expanded peripheral T cells was not determined. Clonal expansion of both CD4+ and CD8+ blood T cells was observed from baseline to week 6 at doses 0.1 to 3.0 mg/kg. Low levels of normalized T-cell clonal expansion were also seen in some nonresponding patients. After ivuxolimab, expanded clones were on average more numerous among CD8+ T cells than among CD4+ T cells.

The trial excluded patients who had a history of autoimmune disease or who were on systemic immunosuppression. Peripheral blood for TCR sequencing was collected from all dose cohorts at baseline, on cycle 4 day 1, and on cycle 7 day 1. The samples were drawn from a first-in-human, open-label, multicenter phase I dose-escalation trial of ivuxolimab. Adults with locally advanced or metastatic melanoma, renal cell, hepatocellular, or head and neck squamous cell carcinoma were enrolled in the trial. Before TCR sequencing, CD4+ T cells and CD8+ T cells were sorted from peripheral blood as separate populations. The specimen comprised CD4+ or CD8+ T cells sorted from blood, sampled in a trial of the OX40 agonist ivuxolimab. This receptor was identified in an adult with an advanced solid tumor such as melanoma, head and neck, liver or kidney cancer.

For the CDR3, the sequence is CASSPGLAGADQETQYF. The DNA reads as follows: TGTGCCAGCAGCCCGGGACTAGCGGGAGCAGACCAAGAGACCCAGTACTTC. The chain links TRBV7-9 with TRBJ2-5; 14 bases in the middle match TRBD2. Per the germline V gene (reference sequence), SEHNR is the CDR1 and FQNEAQ is the CDR2. Trimming removed 5 bases from V and 0 bases from J; the gene matches leave 5 bases unexplained. The CDR3 has 17 amino acids, counting the end cysteine and phenylalanine. Of the read, only the CDR3 DNA is kept; its 51 bases are in frame from base 1.